What follows are 2 T cell receptor beta chains derived from one specimen sequenced in a study of post-analysis software for immune sequencing data. General study findings and limits: Comparison of patients with controls showed five TRBV segments more frequent in patients, TRBV5-6, TRBV5-1 and TRBV20-1 among them.

Included in the TCR beta cDNA libraries were unique molecular identifiers. TCRdb independently ran MiXCR on the PCR reads; one entry per CDR3 protein. This sample carries roughly 870,000 distinct CDR3 sequences, roughly 58% of them seen once, and the ten largest clones take around 4.5%. No antigen has been assigned to these receptors. Sequenced input: blood. These receptors were taken from a girl between 5 and 17 years old with multiple sclerosis.

The chain uses TRBV6-4 and TRBJ2-3; 10 bases agree with TRBD2. The CDR3 loop spans 15 amino acids. Losses at the gene ends were 0 bases for V and 9 bases for J; bases not matched to a gene: 6. Per the germline V gene, CDR1 is MRHNA and CDR2 is SNTAGT. The chain's CDR3 is CASSDSLAGVGTQYF. CDR3 coding DNA: TGTGCCAGCAGTGACTCTCTAGCGGGGGTAGGAACGCAGTATTTT.

The chain carries TRBV14 and TRBJ2-1; no firm D call. Trimming removed 4 bases at V and 0 bases at J, with 16 bases between. This CDR3 spans 17 amino acids. Germline V lookup: CDR1 SGHDN, CDR2 FVKESK. CDR3 loop: CASSPRTFRSSYNEQFF. The CDR3 nucleotides are TGTGCCAGCAGCCCAAGGACCTTCCGTAGCTCCTACAATGAGCAGTTCTTC.